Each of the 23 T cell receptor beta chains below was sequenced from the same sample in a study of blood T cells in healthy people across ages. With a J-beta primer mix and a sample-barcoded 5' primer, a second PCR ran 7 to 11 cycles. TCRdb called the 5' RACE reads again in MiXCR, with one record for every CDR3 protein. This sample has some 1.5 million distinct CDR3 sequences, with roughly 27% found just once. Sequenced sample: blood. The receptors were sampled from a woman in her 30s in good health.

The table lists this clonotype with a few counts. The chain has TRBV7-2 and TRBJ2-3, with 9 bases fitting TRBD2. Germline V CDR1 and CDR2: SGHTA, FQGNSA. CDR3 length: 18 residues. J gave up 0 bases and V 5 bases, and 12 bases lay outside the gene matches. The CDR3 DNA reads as TGTGCCAGCAGCCCGCGGTTAGCGGGGGCCTCTAGCACAGATACGCAGTATTTT. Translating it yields CASSPRLAGASSTDTQYF.

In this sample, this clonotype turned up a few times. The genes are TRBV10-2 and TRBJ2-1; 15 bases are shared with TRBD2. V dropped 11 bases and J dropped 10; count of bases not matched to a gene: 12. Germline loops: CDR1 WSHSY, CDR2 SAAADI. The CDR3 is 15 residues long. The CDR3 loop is CAVSTGTSGRFEQFF. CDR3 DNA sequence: TGCGCCGTCTCCACTGGGACTAGCGGGAGGTTCGAGCAGTTCTTC.

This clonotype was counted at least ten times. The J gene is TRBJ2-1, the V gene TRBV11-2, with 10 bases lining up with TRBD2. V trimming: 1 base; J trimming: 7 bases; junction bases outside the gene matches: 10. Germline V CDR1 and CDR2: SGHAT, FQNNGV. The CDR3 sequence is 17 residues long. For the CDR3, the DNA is TGTGCCAGCAGCTTAGGTCGAACTAGCGGGATGAGTAATGAGCAGTTCTTC. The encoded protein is CASSLGRTSGMSNEQFF.

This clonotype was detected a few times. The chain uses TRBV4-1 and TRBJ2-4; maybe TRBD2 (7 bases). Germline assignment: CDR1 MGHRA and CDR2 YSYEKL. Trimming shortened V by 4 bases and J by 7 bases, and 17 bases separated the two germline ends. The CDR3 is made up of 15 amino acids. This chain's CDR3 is CASSPPGGRVNIQYF. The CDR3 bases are TGCGCCAGCAGCCCCCCCGGGGGGCGAGTGAACATTCAGTACTTC.

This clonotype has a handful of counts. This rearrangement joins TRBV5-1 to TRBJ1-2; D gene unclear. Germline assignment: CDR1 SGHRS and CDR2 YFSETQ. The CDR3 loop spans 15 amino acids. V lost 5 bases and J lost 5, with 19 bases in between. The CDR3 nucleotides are TGCGCCAGCAGTCCCGCGCCTCCACAGAATTATGGCTACACCTTC. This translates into CASSPAPPQNYGYTF.

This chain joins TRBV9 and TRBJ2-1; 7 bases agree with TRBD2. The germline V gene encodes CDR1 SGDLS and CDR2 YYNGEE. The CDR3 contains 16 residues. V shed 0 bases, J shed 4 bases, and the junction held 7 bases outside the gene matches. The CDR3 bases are TGTGCCAGCAGCGTAGAGTTGCGGGGGAGATACAATGAGCAGTTCTTC. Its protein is CASSVELRGRYNEQFF.

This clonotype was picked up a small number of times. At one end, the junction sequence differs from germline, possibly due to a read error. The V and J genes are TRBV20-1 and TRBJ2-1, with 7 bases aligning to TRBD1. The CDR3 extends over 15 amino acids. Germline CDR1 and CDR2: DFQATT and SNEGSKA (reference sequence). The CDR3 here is CSAGVGTDGGNGQFF. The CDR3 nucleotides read TGCAGTGCTGGAGTAGGGACAGATGGGGGCAATGGGCAGTTCTTC.

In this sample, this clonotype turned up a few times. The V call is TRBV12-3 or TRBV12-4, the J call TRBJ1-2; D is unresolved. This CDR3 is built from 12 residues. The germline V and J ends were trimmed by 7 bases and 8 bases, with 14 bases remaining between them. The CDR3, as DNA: TGTGCCAGCACTAGAAGATTAGGCGGCTACACCTTC. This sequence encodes CASTRRLGGYTF.

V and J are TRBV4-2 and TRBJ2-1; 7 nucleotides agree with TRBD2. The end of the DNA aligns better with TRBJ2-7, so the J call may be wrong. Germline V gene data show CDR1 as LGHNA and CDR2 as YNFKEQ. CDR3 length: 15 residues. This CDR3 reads CASSQDWGDYNEQYF. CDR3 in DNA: TGTGCCAGCAGCCAAGATTGGGGGGACTACAATGAGCAGTACTTC.

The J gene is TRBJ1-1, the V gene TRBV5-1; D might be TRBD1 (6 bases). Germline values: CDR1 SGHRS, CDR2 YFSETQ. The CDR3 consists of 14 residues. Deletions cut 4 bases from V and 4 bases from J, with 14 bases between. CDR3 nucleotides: TGCGCCAGCAGCATTAACAGGGCCGGCACTGAAGCTTTCTTT. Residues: CASSINRAGTEAFF.

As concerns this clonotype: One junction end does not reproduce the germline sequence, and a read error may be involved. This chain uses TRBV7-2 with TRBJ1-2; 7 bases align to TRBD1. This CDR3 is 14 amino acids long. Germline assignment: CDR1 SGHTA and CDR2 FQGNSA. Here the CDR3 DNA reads TGTGCCGGCAGCTCCAGGGACAGTCTCTATGGCTACACCTTC. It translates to CAGSSRDSLYGYTF.

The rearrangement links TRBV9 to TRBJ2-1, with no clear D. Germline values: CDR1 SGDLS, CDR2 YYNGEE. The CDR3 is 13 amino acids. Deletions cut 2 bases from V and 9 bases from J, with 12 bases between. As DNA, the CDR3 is TGTGCCAGCAGCGTTGTACTTCAGTCTGAGCAGTTCTTC. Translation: CASSVVLQSEQFF.

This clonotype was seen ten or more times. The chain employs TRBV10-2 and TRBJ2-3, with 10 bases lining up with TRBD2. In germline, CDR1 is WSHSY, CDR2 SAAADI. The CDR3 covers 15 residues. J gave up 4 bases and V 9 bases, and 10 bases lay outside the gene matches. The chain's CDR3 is CASTASGGRPDTQYF. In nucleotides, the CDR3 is TGCGCCAGTACTGCTAGCGGGGGTCGACCAGATACGCAGTATTTT.

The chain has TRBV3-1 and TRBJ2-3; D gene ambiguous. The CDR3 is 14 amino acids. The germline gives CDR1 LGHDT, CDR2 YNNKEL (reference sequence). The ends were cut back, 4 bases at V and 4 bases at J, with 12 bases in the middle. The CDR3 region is CASSRSGVSDTQYF. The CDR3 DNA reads TGTGCCAGCAGCCGTTCGGGCGTCTCAGATACGCAGTATTTT.

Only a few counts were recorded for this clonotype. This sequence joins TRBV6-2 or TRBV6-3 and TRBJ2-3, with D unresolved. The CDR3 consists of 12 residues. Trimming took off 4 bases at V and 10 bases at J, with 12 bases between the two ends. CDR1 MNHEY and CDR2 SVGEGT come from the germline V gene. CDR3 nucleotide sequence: TGTGCCAGCAGTTCAACAAGCCGGCCGCAGTATTTT. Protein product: CASSSTSRPQYF.

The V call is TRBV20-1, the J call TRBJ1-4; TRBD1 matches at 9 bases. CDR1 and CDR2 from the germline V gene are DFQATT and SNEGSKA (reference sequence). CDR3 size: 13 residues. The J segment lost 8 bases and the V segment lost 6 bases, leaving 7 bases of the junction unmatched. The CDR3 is CSAVQGAQEKLFF. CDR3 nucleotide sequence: TGCAGTGCGGTACAGGGGGCGCAAGAAAAACTGTTTTTT.

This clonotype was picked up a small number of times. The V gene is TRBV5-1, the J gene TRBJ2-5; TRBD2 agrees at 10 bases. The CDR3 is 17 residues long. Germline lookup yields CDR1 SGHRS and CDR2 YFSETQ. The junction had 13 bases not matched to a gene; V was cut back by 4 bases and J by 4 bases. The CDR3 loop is CASSRLGSGRAGETQYF. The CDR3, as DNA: TGCGCCAGCAGCCGCTTGGGGAGCGGGAGGGCCGGAGAGACCCAGTACTTC.

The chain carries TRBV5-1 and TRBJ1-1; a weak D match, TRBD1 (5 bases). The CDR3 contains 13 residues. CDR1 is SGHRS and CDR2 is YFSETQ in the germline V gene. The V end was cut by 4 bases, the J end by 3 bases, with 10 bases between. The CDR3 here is CASSRGQHTEAFF. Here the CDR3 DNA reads TGCGCCAGCAGCCGAGGACAACACACTGAAGCTTTCTTT. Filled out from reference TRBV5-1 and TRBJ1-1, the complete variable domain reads KAGVTQTPRYLIKTRGQQVTLSCSPISGHRSVSWYQQTPGQGLQFLFEYFSETQRNKGNFPGRFSGRQFSNSRSEMNVSTLELGDSALYLCASSRGQHTEAFFGQGTRLTVV.

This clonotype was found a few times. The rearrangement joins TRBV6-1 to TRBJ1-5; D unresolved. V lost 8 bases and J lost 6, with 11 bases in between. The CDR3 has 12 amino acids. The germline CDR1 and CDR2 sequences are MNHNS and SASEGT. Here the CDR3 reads CASHRVGQPQHF. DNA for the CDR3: TGTGCCAGCCATCGAGTGGGTCAGCCCCAGCATTTT.

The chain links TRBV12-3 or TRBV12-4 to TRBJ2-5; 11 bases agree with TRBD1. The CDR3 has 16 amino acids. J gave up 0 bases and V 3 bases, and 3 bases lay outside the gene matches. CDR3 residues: CASSFRDRGYQETQYF. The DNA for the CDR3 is TGTGCCAGCAGTTTTAGGGACAGGGGGTACCAAGAGACCCAGTACTTC.

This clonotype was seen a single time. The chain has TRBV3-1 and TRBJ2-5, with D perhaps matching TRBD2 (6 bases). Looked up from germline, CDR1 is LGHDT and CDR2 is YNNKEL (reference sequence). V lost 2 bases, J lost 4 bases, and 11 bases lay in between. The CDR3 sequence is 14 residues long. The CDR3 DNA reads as TGTGCCAGCAGCCAATGGTTAGCGGCAGAGACCCAGTACTTC. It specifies CASSQWLAAETQYF.

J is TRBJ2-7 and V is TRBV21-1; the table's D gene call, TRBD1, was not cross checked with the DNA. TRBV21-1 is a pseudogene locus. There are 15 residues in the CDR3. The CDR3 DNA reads TGTGCCAGCAGCAAAGGGGGAGAGGGGGACAACGAGCAGTACTTC. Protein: CASSKGGEGDNEQYF.

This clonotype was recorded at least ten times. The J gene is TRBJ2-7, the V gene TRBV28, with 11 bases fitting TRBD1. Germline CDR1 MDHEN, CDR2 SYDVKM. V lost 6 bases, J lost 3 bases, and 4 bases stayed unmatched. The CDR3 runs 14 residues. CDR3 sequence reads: CASRRTGGVYEQYF. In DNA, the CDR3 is TGTGCCAGCAGACGGACAGGGGGCGTCTACGAGCAGTACTTC.